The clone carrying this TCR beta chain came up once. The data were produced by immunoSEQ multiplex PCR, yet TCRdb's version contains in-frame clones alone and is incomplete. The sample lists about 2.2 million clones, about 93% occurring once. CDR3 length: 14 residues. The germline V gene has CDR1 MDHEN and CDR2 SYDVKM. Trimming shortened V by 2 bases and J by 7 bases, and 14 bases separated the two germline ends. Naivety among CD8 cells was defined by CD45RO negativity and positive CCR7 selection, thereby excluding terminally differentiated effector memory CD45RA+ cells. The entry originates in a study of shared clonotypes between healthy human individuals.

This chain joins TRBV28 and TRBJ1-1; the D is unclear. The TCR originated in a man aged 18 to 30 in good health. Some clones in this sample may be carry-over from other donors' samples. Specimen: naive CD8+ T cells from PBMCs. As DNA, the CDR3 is TGTGCCAGCAGTTTACGGCTTAAATGGGGTGAAGCTTTCTTT. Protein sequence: CASSLRLKWGEAFF. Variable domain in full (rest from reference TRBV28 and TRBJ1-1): DVKVTQSSRYLVKRTGEKVFLECVQDMDHENMFWYRQDPGLGLRLIYFSYDVKMKEKGDIPEGYSVSREKKERFSLILESASTNQTSMYLCASSLRLKWGEAFFGQGTRLTVV.